This T cell receptor beta chain is from a study of graft-versus-host responses after intestinal transplantation. Background on the study: Isolated intestinal, liver-intestinal, or multivisceral transplants were what recipients had. Every one of the recipients received anti-thymocyte globulin induction and afterwards took tacrolimus and steroids for three to four years. General study findings and limits: Peak circulating GvH clone levels were associated with early post-transplant HvG declines. Within allografts, high graft-versus-host to host-versus-graft clonal ratios were seen among patients with graft-donor T cell macrochimerism.

Remarks on this clone: Antigen: not known.

Only in-frame clones appear in the TCRdb table, and some are missing; sequencing was by immunoSEQ multiplex PCR. Of 85,000 to 100,000 clones listed, about 93% are singletons. The CDR3 runs to 15 residues. Unmatched junction bases numbered 7, after V lost 0 bases and J lost 10 bases. The germline gives CDR1 LNHDA, CDR2 SQIVND (reference sequence). The TCR sequence derives from a human donor who received an intestinal transplant. The sample in question was unstimulated CD4+ T cells sorted from spleen or lymph node cells, obtained before intestinal transplant. The gene calls are TRBV19 and TRBJ2-4, with 9 nucleotides matching TRBD1. CDR3 residues: CASSIDGQGLTIQYF. CDR3 coding DNA: TGTGCCAGTAGTATAGATGGACAGGGGCTAACGATTCAGTACTTC.